Described below is a single T cell receptor beta chain sequence and its context. Its antigen is as yet unknown. The data belong to a study of cytomegalovirus exposure and HLA in healthy donors. Study observations and caveats: Per a later analysis, HLA-associated TCR beta chains showed more clonal expansion than other, equally common TCR beta chains.

Use of 60 Vbeta and 13 Jbeta primers characterized the PCR. The repertoire was sequenced with immunoSEQ multiplex PCR; TCRdb's copy has only in-frame clones and lacks some. The ten top clones account for more than 1%, within a sample of about 130,000 clones. This TCR derives from a man aged 18 to 30 in good health and CMV-seronegative. Input material: PBMCs.

The CDR3 DNA reads as TGTGCCAGCAGCGATACCCCTTCTAGCGGGGGCTCCTACAATGAGCAGTTCTTC. As protein: CASSDTPSSGGSYNEQFF. This chain links TRBV9 with TRBJ2-1; 10 bases are a match to TRBD2. This CDR3 region has 18 residues. Germline lookup yields CDR1 SGDLS and CDR2 YYNGEE. With 3 bases clipped from V and 0 bases from J, the junction kept 9 bases outside the gene matches.